These 12 T cell receptor beta chains share one sample of origin, sequenced in a study of blood T cell repertoires in COVID-19. Clones were read by immunoSEQ multiplex PCR, and TCRdb kept only the in-frame ones, dropping some. This table has about 65,000 clones, about 82% appearing once. The specimen sequenced was peripheral blood. The receptors originated from a human donor in a cohort sampled during active COVID-19.

The V gene is TRBV2, the J gene TRBJ1-5; maybe TRBD1 (6 bases). This CDR3 has 15 amino acids. Germline V gene data show CDR1 as SNHLY and CDR2 as FYNNEI. Deletions cut 8 bases from V and 1 base from J, with 15 bases between. In DNA, the CDR3 is TGTGCCAGCGCCAAACAGGGCTCCAGCAATCAGCCCCAGCATTTT. Its protein product is CASAKQGSSNQPQHF.

This clone showed up just once. V is TRBV6-2 or TRBV6-3 and J is TRBJ1-2; weak D call: TRBD1 (5 bases). CDR1 and CDR2 from the germline V gene are MNHEY and SVGEGT. The CDR3 runs to 12 residues. V lost 6 bases and J 4 bases, leaving 9 bases between the germline ends. The CDR3 loop reads CASSHDSYGYTF. The CDR3 DNA sequence: TGTGCCAGCAGCCACGACAGCTATGGCTACACCTTC.

V is TRBV12-3 or TRBV12-4 and J is TRBJ1-2; perhaps TRBD1 as D (6 bases). V lost 6 bases to trimming and J lost 3 bases, with 11 bases between them. The CDR3 is 13 residues long. CDR3 nucleotides: TGTGCCAGCAGCTATCGACAGGACTATGGCTACACCTTC. This codes for CASSYRQDYGYTF.

This sequence joins TRBV5-1 and TRBJ2-3; TRBD2 agrees at 13 bases. This CDR3 has 18 residues. Germline V gives CDR1 SGHRS, CDR2 YFSETQ. The V gene end was trimmed by 4 bases and the J gene end by 3 bases; junction bases not matched to a gene: 11. The CDR3 reads CASSAALTSGGTTDTQYF. CDR3 nucleotide sequence: TGCGCCAGCAGCGCAGCCCTGACTAGCGGGGGGACTACAGATACGCAGTATTTT.

V gene TRBV10-3 combines with J gene TRBJ2-7; perhaps TRBD2 as D (5 bases). The V gene lost 5 bases and the J gene lost 6 bases, with 14 bases spanning the gap. The CDR3 contains 13 residues. The germline gives CDR1 ENHRY, CDR2 SYGVKD. The CDR3 DNA sequence: TGTGCCATCAGTCCCCATGGCGGGCCCGAGCAGTACTTC. This gives the protein CAISPHGGPEQYF.

V gene TRBV6-2 or TRBV6-3 combines with J gene TRBJ2-7, with D possibly being TRBD1 (6 bases). Germline V gene data show CDR1 as MNHEY and CDR2 as SVGEGT. With 5 bases removed from V and 0 bases from J, the gap between germline ends came to 11 bases. This CDR3 comprises 14 residues. CDR3 protein: CASSRQESSYEQYF. CDR3 in DNA: TGTGCCAGCAGTCGACAGGAGAGCTCCTACGAGCAGTACTTC.

This clone was recorded once. The J gene is TRBJ1-5, the V gene TRBV3-1 (or the pseudogene TRBV3-2); no clear D. V shed 1 base and J shed 0 bases, with 4 bases lying between them. Germline V CDR1 and CDR2: LGHDT, YNNKEL (reference sequence). The CDR3 has 14 amino acids. Here the CDR3 DNA reads TGTGCCAGCAGCCAAGCAGATAGCAATCAGCCCCAGCATTTT. Protein sequence: CASSQADSNQPQHF.

The chain recombines TRBV4-1 with TRBJ1-2, with a possible D match to TRBD1 (5 bases). Germline V gene lookup returns CDR1 MGHRA and CDR2 YSYEKL. Trimming shortened V by 0 bases and J by 8 bases, and 16 bases separated the two germline ends. CDR3 size: 15 residues. The CDR3 nucleotides are TGCGCCAGCAGCCAAGATTATGGGGGGTACCTCGGCTACACCTTC. This codes for CASSQDYGGYLGYTF.

This clone has only a few counts. This rearrangement joins TRBV6-5 to TRBJ2-1; TRBD2 agrees at 9 bases. Germline CDR1 MNHEY, CDR2 SVGAGI. The CDR3 length is 13 residues. V dropped 8 bases and J dropped 5; count of bases not matched to a gene: 4. As DNA, the CDR3 is TGTGCCAGCCAGCTAGCGGGGAACAATGAGCAGTTCTTC. Protein: CASQLAGNNEQFF.

J is TRBJ2-5 and V is TRBV2; TRBD1 aligns across 7 bases. The V segment lost 8 bases and the J segment 4 bases; nucleotides outside the gene matches: 10. From germline, CDR1 is SNHLY and CDR2 FYNNEI. The CDR3 loop spans 14 amino acids. The CDR3 DNA reads as TGTGCCAGCGGATCACAGGGGTCGCGAGAGACCCAGTACTTC. Translation gives CASGSQGSRETQYF.

This chain connects TRBV2 to TRBJ2-1; 11 bases match TRBD2. The V gene's germline CDR1 is SNHLY and CDR2 FYNNEI. V shed 6 bases, J shed 15 bases, and the junction held 7 bases outside the gene matches. CDR3 length: 12 amino acids. In DNA, the CDR3 is TGTGCCAGCAGCCTTAGCGGGGGGGCGCCGTTCTTC. This gives the protein CASSLSGGAPFF.

The V gene is TRBV21-1, the J gene TRBJ2-7; the tabulated D call, TRBD2, remains unverified against the DNA. TRBV21-1 is classified as a pseudogene. The CDR3 loop spans 17 amino acids. The CDR3 DNA sequence: TGTGCCAGCAGCTCCTCGCGGGGACGCCGGGGATCGTACGAGCAGTACTTC. This translates into CASSSSRGRRGSYEQYF.